This TCR beta chain was profiled in a study of PD-L1 blockade in urothelial cancer. The repertoire was sequenced with immunoSEQ multiplex PCR; TCRdb's copy has only in-frame clones and lacks some. The sample yields some 90,000 clones, roughly 90% seen once. The time point was: pretreatment peripheral blood. The germline V gene encodes CDR1 LNHNV and CDR2 YYDKDF (reference sequence). The CDR3 loop spans 16 amino acids. Trimming took 1 base from V and 5 from J, leaving 17 bases between them. The V and J genes are TRBV15 and TRBJ1-1; no clear D. Sequenced material: PBMCs, taken around atezolizumab (anti-PD-L1) treatment. The source is an elderly woman with urothelial cancer. CDR3 nucleotide sequence: TGTGCCACCAGCAGAGGGGAGCGACAAAGAAGGACTGAAGCTTTCTTT. Its translation: CATSRGERQRRTEAFF.